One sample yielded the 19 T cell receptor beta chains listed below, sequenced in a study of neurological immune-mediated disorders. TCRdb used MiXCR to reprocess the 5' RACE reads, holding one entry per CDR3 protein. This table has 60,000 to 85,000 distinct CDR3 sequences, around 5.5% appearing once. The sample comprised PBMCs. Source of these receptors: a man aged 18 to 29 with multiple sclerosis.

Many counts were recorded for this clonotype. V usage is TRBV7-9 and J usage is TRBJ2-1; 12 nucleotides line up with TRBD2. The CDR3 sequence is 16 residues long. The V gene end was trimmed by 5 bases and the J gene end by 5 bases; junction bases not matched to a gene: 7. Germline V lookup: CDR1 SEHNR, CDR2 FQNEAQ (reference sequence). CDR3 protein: CASSRLAGGDHNEQFF. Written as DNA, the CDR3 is TGTGCCAGCAGCCGGCTAGCGGGAGGGGATCACAATGAGCAGTTCTTC.

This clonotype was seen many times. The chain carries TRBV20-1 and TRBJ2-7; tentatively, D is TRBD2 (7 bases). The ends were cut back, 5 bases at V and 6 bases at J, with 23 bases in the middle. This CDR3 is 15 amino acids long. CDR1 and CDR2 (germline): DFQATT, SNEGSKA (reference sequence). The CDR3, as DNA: TGCAGTGCTTCAAAAAATGGGGGGGCGGGGTCCGAGCAGTACTTC. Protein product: CSASKNGGAGSEQYF.

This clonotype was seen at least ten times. CDR3: CSGSGRAADTQYF. CDR3 nucleotides: TGCAGTGGTAGCGGGAGGGCTGCAGATACGCAGTATTTT. The chain recombines TRBV20-1 with TRBJ2-3; the match to TRBD2 covers 11 bases. The CDR3 has 13 residues. The ends lost 7 bases at V and 4 bases at J; junction bases unmatched: 4. Germline V CDR1 and CDR2: DFQATT, SNEGSKA (reference sequence).

CDR3 loop: CASSLSGGGWTEAFF. CDR3 in DNA: TGTGCCAGCAGTTTATCGGGCGGGGGATGGACTGAAGCTTTCTTT. The chain is built from TRBV27 and TRBJ1-1; weak D call: TRBD1 (5 bases). With 0 bases removed from V and 5 bases from J, the gap between germline ends came to 13 bases. Germline assignment: CDR1 MNHEY and CDR2 SMNVEV (reference sequence). The CDR3 has 15 residues.

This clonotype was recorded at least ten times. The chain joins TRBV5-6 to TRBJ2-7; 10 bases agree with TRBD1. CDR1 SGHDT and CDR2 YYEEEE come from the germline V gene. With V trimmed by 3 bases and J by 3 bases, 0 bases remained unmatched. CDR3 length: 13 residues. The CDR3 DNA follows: TGTGCCAGCAGCTGGGACAGGGGCTACGAGCAGTACTTC. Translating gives CASSWDRGYEQYF.

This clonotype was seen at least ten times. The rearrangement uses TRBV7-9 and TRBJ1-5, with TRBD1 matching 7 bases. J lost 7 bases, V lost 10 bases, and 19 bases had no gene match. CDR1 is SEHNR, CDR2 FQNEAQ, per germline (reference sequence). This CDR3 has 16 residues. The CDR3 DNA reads TGTGCCATTGACCCCCCCGGCGCGAACAGGGGACAGCCCCAGCATTTT. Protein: CAIDPPGANRGQPQHF.

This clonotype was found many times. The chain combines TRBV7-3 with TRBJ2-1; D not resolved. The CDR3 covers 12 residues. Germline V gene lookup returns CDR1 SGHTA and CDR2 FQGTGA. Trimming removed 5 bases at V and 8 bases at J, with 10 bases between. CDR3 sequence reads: CASSPPVHEQFF. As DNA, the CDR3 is TGTGCCAGCAGCCCCCCTGTCCATGAGCAGTTCTTC.

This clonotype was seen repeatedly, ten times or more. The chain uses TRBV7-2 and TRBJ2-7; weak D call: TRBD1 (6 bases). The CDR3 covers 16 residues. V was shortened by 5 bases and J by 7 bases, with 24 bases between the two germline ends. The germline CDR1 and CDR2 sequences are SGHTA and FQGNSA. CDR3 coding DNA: TGTGCCAGCAGCCCCTTCGTCATGGGGGCCCCTAAAGAGCAGTACTTC. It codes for CASSPFVMGAPKEQYF. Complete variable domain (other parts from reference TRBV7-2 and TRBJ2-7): GAGVSQSPSNKVTEKGKDVELRCDPISGHTALYWYRQSLGQGLEFLIYFQGNSAPDKSGLPSDRFSAERTGGSVSTLTIQRTQQEDSAVYLCASSPFVMGAPKEQYFGPGTRLTVT.

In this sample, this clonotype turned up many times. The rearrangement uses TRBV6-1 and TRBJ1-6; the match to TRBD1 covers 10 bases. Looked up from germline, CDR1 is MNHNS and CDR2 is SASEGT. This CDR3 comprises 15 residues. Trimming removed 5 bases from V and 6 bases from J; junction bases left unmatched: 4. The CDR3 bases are TGTGCCAGCAGTCGAGGGACAGGGGTTAATTCACCCCTCCACTTT. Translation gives CASSRGTGVNSPLHF.

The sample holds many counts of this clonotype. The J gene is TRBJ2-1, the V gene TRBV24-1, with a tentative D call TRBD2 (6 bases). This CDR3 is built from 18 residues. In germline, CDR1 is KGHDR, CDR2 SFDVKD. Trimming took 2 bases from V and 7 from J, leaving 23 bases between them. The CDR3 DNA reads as TGTGCCACCAGTGATTCGACTTTTACCGGGACTCTTAGTAATGAGCAGTTCTTC. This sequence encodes CATSDSTFTGTLSNEQFF.

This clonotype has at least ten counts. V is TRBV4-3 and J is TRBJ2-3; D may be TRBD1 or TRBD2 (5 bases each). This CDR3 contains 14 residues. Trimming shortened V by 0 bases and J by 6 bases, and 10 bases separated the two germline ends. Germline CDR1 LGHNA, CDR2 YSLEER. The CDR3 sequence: CASSQEWGSDTQYF. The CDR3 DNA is TGCGCCAGCAGCCAAGAATGGGGGTCGGATACGCAGTATTTT.

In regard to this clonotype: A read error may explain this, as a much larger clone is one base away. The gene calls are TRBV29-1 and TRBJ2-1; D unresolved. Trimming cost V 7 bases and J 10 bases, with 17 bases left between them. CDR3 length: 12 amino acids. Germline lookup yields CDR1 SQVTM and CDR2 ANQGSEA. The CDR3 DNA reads TGCAGCGCTCAAAGACCCTCGAACGAGCAGTTCTTC. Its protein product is CSAQRPSNEQFF.

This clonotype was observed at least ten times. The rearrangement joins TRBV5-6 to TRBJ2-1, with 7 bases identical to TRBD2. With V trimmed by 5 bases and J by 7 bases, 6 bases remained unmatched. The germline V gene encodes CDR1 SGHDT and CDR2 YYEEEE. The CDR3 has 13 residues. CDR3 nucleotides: TGTGCCAGCAGGACCTGGGGGGGGAATGAGCAGTTCTTC. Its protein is CASRTWGGNEQFF.

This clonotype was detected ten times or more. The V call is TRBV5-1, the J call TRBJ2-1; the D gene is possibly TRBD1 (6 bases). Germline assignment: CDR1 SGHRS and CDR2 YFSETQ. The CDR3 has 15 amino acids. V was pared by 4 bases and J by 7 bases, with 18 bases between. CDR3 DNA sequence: TGCGCCAGCAGCCTCCAACAGGGTGCGGTGAATGAGCAGTTCTTC. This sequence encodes CASSLQQGAVNEQFF.

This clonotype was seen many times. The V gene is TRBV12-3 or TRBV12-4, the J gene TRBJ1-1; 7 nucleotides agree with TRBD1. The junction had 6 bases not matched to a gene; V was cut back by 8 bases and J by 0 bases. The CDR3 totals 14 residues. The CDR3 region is CASLSRGVNTEAFF. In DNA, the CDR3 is TGTGCCAGCCTCTCCAGGGGGGTGAACACTGAAGCTTTCTTT.

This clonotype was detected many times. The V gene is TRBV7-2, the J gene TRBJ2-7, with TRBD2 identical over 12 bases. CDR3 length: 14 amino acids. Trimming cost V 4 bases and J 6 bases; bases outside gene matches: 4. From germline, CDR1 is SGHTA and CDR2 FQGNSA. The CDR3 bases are TGTGCCAGCAGCTCACGACTAGCGGGAGCCGAGCAGTACTTC. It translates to CASSSRLAGAEQYF.

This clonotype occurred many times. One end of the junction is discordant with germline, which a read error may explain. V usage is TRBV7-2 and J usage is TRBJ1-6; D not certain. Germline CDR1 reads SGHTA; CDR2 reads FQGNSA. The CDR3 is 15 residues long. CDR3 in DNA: TGTGCCAGCAGCCCATTATCGGGGTGGAATTCACCCCTCAACTTT. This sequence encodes CASSPLSGWNSPLNF.

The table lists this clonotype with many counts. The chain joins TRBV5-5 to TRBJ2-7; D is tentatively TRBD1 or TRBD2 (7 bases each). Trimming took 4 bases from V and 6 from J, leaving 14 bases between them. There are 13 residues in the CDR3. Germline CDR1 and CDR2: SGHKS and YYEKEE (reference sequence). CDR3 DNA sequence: TGTGCCAGCAGCCCGGGGAGGGGGCTCGAGCAGTACTTC. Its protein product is CASSPGRGLEQYF. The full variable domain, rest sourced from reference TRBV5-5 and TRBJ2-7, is DAGVTQSPTHLIKTRGQQVTLRCSPISGHKSVSWYQQVLGQGPQFIFQYYEKEERGRGNFPDRFSARQFPNYSSELNVNALLLGDSALYLCASSPGRGLEQYFGPGTRLTVT.

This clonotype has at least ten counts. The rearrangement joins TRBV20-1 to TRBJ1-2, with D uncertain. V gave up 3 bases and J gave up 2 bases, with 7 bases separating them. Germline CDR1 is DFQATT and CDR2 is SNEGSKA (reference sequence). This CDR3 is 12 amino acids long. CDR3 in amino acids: CSARTRNYGYTF. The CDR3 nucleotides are TGCAGTGCTAGGACACGGAACTATGGCTACACCTTC.